The T cell receptor beta chain described here comes from a study of blood T cell repertoires in COVID-19. Study as a whole: Spain, Italy and the United States supplied samples that represented acute and convalescent COVID-19. T cells, B-cell-depleted T cells, or PBMCs provided the cDNA or gDNA that served as material.

CDR3 length equals 13 residues. Trimming shortened V by 0 bases and J by 0 bases, and 4 bases separated the two germline ends. The germline CDR1 and CDR2 sequences are SQVTM and ANQGSEA. Per the study methods: Amplifying reference gene primers gave estimates of nucleated cell counts. Using immunoSEQ multiplex PCR, the repertoire was profiled, and TCRdb retains in-frame clones only, with some absent. V and J calls and clone size follow that table, whereas D and trimming were derived from the DNA. The sample carries about 70,000 clones, over 80% recorded once. Sequenced sample: peripheral blood. The chain employs TRBV29-1 and TRBJ2-3; no reliable D call. This sequence originates from a woman aged 60-75 years with acute or convalescent COVID-19. In DNA form, the CDR3 reads TGCAGCGTTGAAGATCATAGCACAGATACGCAGTATTTT. This encodes CSVEDHSTDTQYF.